This T cell receptor beta chain is drawn from a study of tumor-infiltrating lymphocytes in primary liver carcinoma. Across the whole study: Sample yields, roughly 3.5 to 7.13 million productive TCRbeta reads, were similar across the tissue types.

Starting material for RNA and DNA co-extraction consisted of roughly 17-31 mg of unsorted bulk tissue. Constant-region priming of about 500 ng total RNA yielded TCR beta cDNA. Three rounds of nested multiplex PCR with slightly modified ARM-PCR produced TCR beta libraries. TRBV1-TRBV30 forward primers paired with a C-beta reverse primer were used in the first two PCR rounds, which ran roughly 10 cycles each. TCRdb fed the multiplex PCR reads into MiXCR, producing one record per CDR3 protein. The sample lists approximately 40,000 distinct CDR3 sequences, approximately 70% seen once, with 15% to 20% in the top ten. The CDR3 extends over 15 amino acids. Deletions cut 6 bases from V and 7 bases from J, with 22 bases between. Germline V gene sequence: CDR1 MNHEY, CDR2 SVGEGT.

Sequenced: liver tumor tissue from sampling region 2. Subset denoted: tumor region T2, inferior pole. This chain joins TRBV6-2 or TRBV6-3 and TRBJ2-7, with D possibly matching TRBD2 (6 bases). The clonotype was recovered from a man between 35 and 55 years old with primary liver carcinoma and hepatitis B virus infection. DNA for the CDR3: TGTGCCAGCAGCACTCCGACTAGTGGAGCGTATGAGCAGTACTTC. Its protein product is CASSTPTSGAYEQYF.